The 21 T cell receptor beta chains presented below share a single source sample, sequenced in a study of T cell responses to AZD1222 COVID-19 vaccine. Assay: immunoSEQ multiplex PCR; the TCRdb copy retains only in-frame clones and omits some. The table records 90,000 to 120,000 clones, roughly 90% of them present only once. The specimen was peripheral blood, collected on day 0 of AZD1222 vaccination. Every receptor here comes from an adult in good health.

This chain uses TRBV18 with TRBJ1-3; no definite D call. The V end was cut by 2 bases, the J end by 4 bases, with 18 bases between. CDR1 is KGHSH and CDR2 is LQKENI in the germline V gene. The length of the CDR3 is 17 residues. CDR3 nucleotide sequence: TGTGCCAGCTCACCAGGAGGTCTACAGATAGAGGGAAACACCATATATTTT. Protein: CASSPGGLQIEGNTIYF.

This clone came up once. The chain joins TRBV15 to TRBJ1-1; D gene unclear. Germline assignment: CDR1 LNHNV and CDR2 YYDKDF (reference sequence). The germline V and J ends were trimmed by 0 bases and 5 bases, with 7 bases remaining between them. This CDR3 comprises 13 residues. The CDR3 nucleotides are TGTGCCACCAGCAGAGATGATCGGACTGAAGCTTTCTTT. As protein: CATSRDDRTEAFF.

The rearrangement joins TRBV6-1 to TRBJ2-7, with 7 bases matching TRBD1. With V trimmed by 3 bases and J by 6 bases, 5 bases remained unmatched. Looked up from germline, CDR1 is MNHNS and CDR2 is SASEGT. This CDR3 has 13 residues. This chain's CDR3 is CASSDGTVLEQYF. CDR3 coding DNA: TGTGCCAGCAGTGACGGGACAGTCCTCGAGCAGTACTTC.

This chain connects TRBV7-3 to TRBJ1-1, with 11 nucleotides matching TRBD1. V was clipped by 5 bases and J by 8 bases; unmatched bases: 7. Germline values: CDR1 SGHTA, CDR2 FQGTGA. This CDR3 region has 14 residues. The DNA for the CDR3 is TGTGCCAGCAGCCTCGGACAGGGGGCTCGGGAAGCTTTCTTT. This gives the protein CASSLGQGAREAFF. Full variable domain (remainder filled in from reference TRBV7-3 and TRBJ1-1): GAGVSQTPSNKVTEKGKYVELRCDPISGHTALYWYRQSLGQGPEFLIYFQGTGAADDSGLPNDRFFAVRPEGSVSTLKIQRTERGDSAVYLCASSLGQGAREAFFGQGTRLTVV.

This chain joins TRBV2 and TRBJ2-7; D not certain. CDR1 is SNHLY and CDR2 is FYNNEI in the germline V gene. The V end was cut by 1 base, the J end by 12 bases, with 10 bases between. CDR3 length: 11 amino acids. The DNA of the CDR3 is TGTGCCAGCAGTGAAGTTAGTTTTAGGTACTTC. This translates into CASSEVSFRYF.

V is TRBV3-1 (or the pseudogene TRBV3-2) and J is TRBJ2-1; D uncertain. The CDR3 extends over 12 amino acids. Germline CDR1 is LGHDT and CDR2 is YNNKEL (reference sequence). The V end was cut by 1 base, the J end by 10 bases, with 8 bases between. DNA for the CDR3: TGTGCCAGCAGCCAAGTCTTTAGCGAGCAGTTCTTC. This encodes CASSQVFSEQFF.

The rearrangement joins TRBV28 to TRBJ1-1; 8 bases are a match to TRBD1. Germline lookup yields CDR1 MDHEN and CDR2 SYDVKM. V shed 6 bases and J 1 base; nucleotides not matched to a gene: 7. The CDR3 runs to 15 residues. CDR3 sequence reads: CASSHPGTGNTEAFF. CDR3 coding DNA: TGTGCCAGCAGCCATCCCGGGACAGGGAACACTGAAGCTTTCTTT.

This sequence joins TRBV7-3 and TRBJ2-2; D call uncertain. Germline-derived CDR1 and CDR2 are SGHTA and FQGTGA. Trimming took 2 bases from V and 0 from J, leaving 4 bases between them. This CDR3 has 14 residues. The CDR3 here is CASSLDTNTGELFF. CDR3 DNA sequence: TGTGCCAGCAGCTTAGACACGAACACCGGGGAGCTGTTTTTT.

The chain combines TRBV11-2 with TRBJ2-1; a weak D match, TRBD2 (5 bases). Per the germline V gene, CDR1 is SGHAT and CDR2 is FQNNGV. The CDR3 spans 15 residues. V lost 5 bases and J 1 base, leaving 12 bases between the germline ends. CDR3 in amino acids: CASSPSGASYNEQFF. The CDR3 DNA reads TGTGCCAGCAGCCCCAGCGGAGCATCCTACAATGAGCAGTTCTTC.

This clone was found once. This rearrangement joins TRBV27 to TRBJ1-6, with 11 nucleotides matching TRBD1. The CDR3 totals 18 residues. V dropped 0 bases and J dropped 7; count of bases not matched to a gene: 8. The germline gives CDR1 MNHEY, CDR2 SMNVEV (reference sequence). In DNA form, the CDR3 reads TGTGCCAGCAGTTTATCAACGGACAGGGGGCGACCGAATTCACCCCTCCACTTT. As protein: CASSLSTDRGRPNSPLHF.

The V call is TRBV7-9, the J call TRBJ1-1; D possibly corresponds to TRBD1 (6 bases). Germline CDR1 is SEHNR and CDR2 is FQNEAQ (reference sequence). Trimming shortened V by 3 bases and J by 5 bases, and 16 bases separated the two germline ends. CDR3 size: 15 residues. CDR3 sequence (DNA): TGTGCCAGCAGCTTTAGGACAGCTCATCTGACTGAAGCTTTCTTT. Its translation: CASSFRTAHLTEAFF.

The rearrangement joins TRBV6-2 or TRBV6-3 to TRBJ2-1; maybe TRBD1 (5 bases). CDR1 and CDR2 from the germline V gene are MNHEY and SVGEGT. This CDR3 has 15 amino acids. The V and J ends lost 6 bases and 2 bases respectively, with 14 bases between them. The CDR3 DNA follows: TGTGCCAGCAGCCGCGGACAACCTCCCTACAATGAGCAGTTCTTC. Its protein product is CASSRGQPPYNEQFF.

This chain connects TRBV7-6 to TRBJ2-1; TRBD1 aligns across 9 bases. Germline V lookup: CDR1 SGHVS, CDR2 FNYEAQ. The CDR3 is made up of 16 amino acids. J lost 4 bases, V lost 4 bases, and 8 bases had no gene match. CDR3 sequence reads: CASSSLYRGRYNEQFF. As DNA, the CDR3 is TGTGCCAGCAGCTCCCTTTACAGGGGGCGGTACAATGAGCAGTTCTTC.

The chain employs TRBV27 and TRBJ1-6; the D is unclear. This CDR3 comprises 16 residues. Germline CDR1 MNHEY, CDR2 SMNVEV (reference sequence). The V gene lost 7 bases and the J gene lost 5 bases, with 18 bases spanning the gap. The CDR3 loop reads CASILPGARNNSPLHF. The CDR3 nucleotides are TGTGCCAGCATCCTCCCCGGCGCGAGAAATAATTCACCCCTCCACTTT.

In this sample, this clone turned up once. This chain joins TRBV28 and TRBJ2-5, with 9 bases aligning to TRBD2. The CDR3 sequence is 14 residues long. J gave up 5 bases and V 5 bases, and 6 bases lay outside the gene matches. Germline CDR1 is MDHEN and CDR2 is SYDVKM. In DNA form, the CDR3 reads TGTGCCAGCAGTCCTAGCGGGGAGGGTGAGACCCAGTACTTC. Its protein product is CASSPSGEGETQYF.

This rearrangement joins TRBV9 to TRBJ1-2; no definite D call. Germline V gene sequence: CDR1 SGDLS, CDR2 YYNGEE. The CDR3 spans 15 residues. V shed 3 bases and J shed 8 bases, with 20 bases lying between them. CDR3 coding DNA: TGTGCCAGCAGCGCTTACCCTACGACCAACCGGGGCTACACCTTC. Translating it yields CASSAYPTTNRGYTF.

This clone was seen only once. The genes are TRBV7-2 and TRBJ2-2; 8 positions match TRBD1. V lost 8 bases and J lost 2; bases outside the gene matches: 4. The CDR3 runs 14 residues. Germline CDR1 reads SGHTA; CDR2 reads FQGNSA. The CDR3 here is CASPGQGNTGELFF. In DNA form, the CDR3 reads TGTGCCAGCCCCGGACAGGGAAACACCGGGGAGCTGTTTTTT.

The gene calls are TRBV12-3 or TRBV12-4 and TRBJ2-2; TRBD1 matches 8 bases. This CDR3 spans 12 amino acids. Trimming at V came to 4 bases and at J to 15 bases, leaving 7 bases not matched to a gene. The CDR3 reads CASSSDRVGLFF. The CDR3 DNA reads TGTGCCAGCAGTTCGGACAGGGTAGGGTTGTTTTTT.

The rearrangement links TRBV7-9 to TRBJ1-4, with D perhaps matching TRBD1 (5 bases). CDR1 is SEHNR, CDR2 FQNEAQ, per germline (reference sequence). The CDR3 has 15 amino acids. Trimming removed 3 bases at V and 7 bases at J, with 15 bases between. The chain's CDR3 is CASSFPSGGVEKLFF. CDR3 sequence (DNA): TGTGCCAGCAGCTTCCCGTCGGGGGGGGTTGAAAAACTGTTTTTT.

The chain has TRBV27 and TRBJ2-1; D is possibly TRBD1 (5 bases). The V end lost 10 bases, the J end lost 12 bases, and 19 bases lay between the germline ends. There are 12 residues in the CDR3. The germline gives CDR1 MNHEY, CDR2 SMNVEV (reference sequence). The CDR3 loop is CATGFDRAGQFF. The CDR3 nucleotides are TGTGCCACCGGTTTTGACAGAGCTGGGCAGTTCTTC.

This chain connects TRBV7-2 to TRBJ2-3, with TRBD2 matching over 8 bases. Germline V gene sequence: CDR1 SGHTA, CDR2 FQGNSA. The length of the CDR3 is 16 residues. With V trimmed by 0 bases and J by 5 bases, 7 bases remained unmatched. In DNA form, the CDR3 reads TGTGCCAGCAGCTTAGCGTCGGGAGGGCGGAGAGATACGCAGTATTTT. It encodes CASSLASGGRRDTQYF.